These 29 T cell receptor beta chains share one sample of origin, sequenced in a study of OX40 agonist ivuxolimab in advanced cancers. Profiled with immunoSEQ multiplex PCR; TCRdb holds only in-frame clones, not every one. Of about 35,000 clones listed, 84% are singletons. Specimen: CD4+ or CD8+ T cells sorted from blood, collected in a trial of the OX40 agonist ivuxolimab. The receptors derive from an adult with an advanced solid tumor such as melanoma, head and neck, liver or kidney cancer.

The chain combines TRBV6-1 with TRBJ2-2; D is unclear. The germline V gene has CDR1 MNHNS and CDR2 SASEGT. The CDR3 spans 12 residues. V shed 8 bases and J shed 6 bases, with 10 bases lying between them. CDR3 in amino acids: CASGELPGELFF. CDR3 nucleotides: TGTGCCAGCGGGGAACTACCCGGGGAGCTGTTTTTT.

The rearrangement links TRBV19 to TRBJ1-5, with D unresolved. Germline loops: CDR1 LNHDA, CDR2 SQIVND (reference sequence). The CDR3 is made up of 16 amino acids. Deletions cut 3 bases from V and 7 bases from J, with 19 bases between. The CDR3 region is CASSIRSSRLYQPQHF. CDR3 nucleotide sequence: TGTGCCAGTAGTATTAGATCATCCAGGTTGTACCAGCCCCAGCATTTT.

The CDR3 spells CASSGDRVGANVLTF. The CDR3 bases are TGTGCCAGCAGCGGAGACAGGGTTGGGGCCAACGTCCTGACTTTC. The V gene is TRBV11-1, the J gene TRBJ2-6; 7 nucleotides line up with TRBD1. Looked up from germline, CDR1 is SGHAT and CDR2 is FQDESV (reference sequence). The CDR3 has 15 residues. V was clipped by 5 bases and J by 3 bases; unmatched bases: 4.

The V call is TRBV21-1, the J call TRBJ1-5. TRBV21-1 is noted as a pseudogene. The CDR3 length is 14 residues. The CDR3 bases are TGTGCCAGCAGCGGGGCGGGTCAGGATCAGCCCCAGCATTTT. Residues: CASSGAGQDQPQHF.

The J gene is TRBJ1-1, the V gene TRBV6-1; 8 nucleotides line up with TRBD1. V shed 6 bases and J 6 bases; nucleotides not matched to a gene: 6. Germline V gene data show CDR1 as MNHNS and CDR2 as SASEGT. CDR3 length: 13 residues. CDR3 DNA: TGTGCCAGCAGGACAGGGGTTGTGCCTGAAGCTTTCTTT. As protein: CASRTGVVPEAFF.

This clone is categorized as medium-sized. The chain links TRBV27 to TRBJ1-2; 8 nucleotides line up with TRBD1. The V segment lost 5 bases and the J segment 6 bases; nucleotides outside the gene matches: 8. Germline V gene lookup returns CDR1 MNHEY and CDR2 SMNVEV (reference sequence). The CDR3 is made up of 14 amino acids. The CDR3 nucleotides are TGTGCCAGCAGTCCCCAACAGGGGGTAGATGGCTACACCTTC. Its translation: CASSPQQGVDGYTF.

This clone came up a few times. The chain has TRBV10-3 and TRBJ1-5; perhaps TRBD1 as D (5 bases). The CDR3 extends over 14 amino acids. V lost 9 bases and J lost 5, with 17 bases in between. From germline, CDR1 is ENHRY and CDR2 SYGVKD. The CDR3 reads CAIGGTRVDQPQHF. The CDR3 DNA reads TGTGCCATTGGTGGGACGCGGGTAGATCAGCCCCAGCATTTT.

The V and J genes are TRBV1 and TRBJ1-2. TRBV1 is tagged as a pseudogene. The CDR3 extends over 18 amino acids. CDR3 region: CTSSQENKGQPWDYGYTF. The CDR3, as DNA: TGCACCAGCAGCCAAGAAAATAAAGGGCAGCCCTGGGACTATGGCTACACCTTC.

V gene TRBV5-1 combines with J gene TRBJ1-5; D perhaps matches TRBD1 (5 bases). Trimming removed 0 bases from V and 7 bases from J, with 11 bases in between. Germline-derived CDR1 and CDR2 are SGHRS and YFSETQ. This CDR3 is built from 14 residues. CDR3 sequence: CASSLEGPGQPQHF. CDR3 nucleotides: TGCGCCAGCAGCTTGGAGGGACCGGGCCAGCCCCAGCATTTT.

V and J are TRBV10-1 and TRBJ2-4; 7 nucleotides agree with TRBD1. Germline lookup yields CDR1 WNHNN and CDR2 SYGVQD (reference sequence). Losses at the gene ends were 3 bases for V and 6 bases for J; bases not matched to a gene: 11. This CDR3 is 16 amino acids long. CDR3 protein: CASSDLKTGRPNIQYF. CDR3 DNA sequence: TGCGCCAGCAGTGACCTTAAGACAGGGCGGCCAAACATTCAGTACTTC.

This clone was seen only a few times. This chain connects TRBV6-1 to TRBJ2-2, with a tentative D call TRBD1 (5 bases). The CDR3 is 17 residues long. Germline V gene data show CDR1 as MNHNS and CDR2 as SASEGT. The V end was cut by 2 bases, the J end by 3 bases, with 16 bases between. The CDR3 region is CASSERGRASYTGELFF. The CDR3 region has the DNA TGTGCCAGCAGTGAAAGGGGAAGGGCTTCTTACACCGGGGAGCTGTTTTTT.

The V and J genes are TRBV29-1 and TRBJ2-1; D remains ambiguous. CDR3 size: 10 residues. Trimming pared 4 bases from V and 11 bases from J, leaving 9 bases between. CDR1 and CDR2 (germline): SQVTM, ANQGSEA. The CDR3 region has the DNA TGCAGCGTTGGCATTAACCAGCAGTTCTTC. This gives the protein CSVGINQQFF.

The chain carries TRBV10-3 and TRBJ2-1; D unresolved. This CDR3 has 17 residues. V lost 0 bases, J lost 0 bases, and 12 bases lay in between. The germline gives CDR1 ENHRY, CDR2 SYGVKD. The CDR3 DNA is TGTGCCATCAGTGAGTCAACGGACGGCAGCTCCTACAATGAGCAGTTCTTC. Its translation: CAISESTDGSSYNEQFF.

This clone was observed a single time. The rearrangement uses TRBV7-6 and TRBJ1-4; D unclear. The CDR3 totals 15 residues. Germline values: CDR1 SGHVS, CDR2 FNYEAQ. Trimming pared 5 bases from V and 8 bases from J, leaving 18 bases between. The CDR3 DNA is TGTGCCAGCAGCCCCAGTTCGGGGTTTGGGGAAAAACTGTTTTTT. Translating gives CASSPSSGFGEKLFF.

V is TRBV13 and J is TRBJ1-2; 8 positions agree with TRBD1. Germline lookup yields CDR1 PRHDT and CDR2 FYEKMQ (reference sequence). The CDR3 length is 13 residues. Trimming removed 5 bases from V and 3 bases from J; junction bases left unmatched: 2. The chain's CDR3 is CASSRTGYYGYTF. The DNA for the CDR3 is TGTGCCAGCAGCCGGACAGGGTACTATGGCTACACCTTC.

This sequence joins TRBV7-8 and TRBJ2-5, with D perhaps TRBD1 (6 bases). This CDR3 has 13 amino acids. Germline CDR1 and CDR2: SGHVS and FQNEAQ. V was shortened by 6 bases and J by 5 bases, with 13 bases between the two germline ends. The CDR3 bases are TGTGCCAGCAGTTTCGGACAGTGGGAGACCCAGTACTTC. It translates to CASSFGQWETQYF.

This clone was detected a few times. The chain links TRBV28 to TRBJ2-1, with 14 bases that match TRBD2. The germline V gene has CDR1 MDHEN and CDR2 SYDVKM. Trimming cost V 6 bases and J 10 bases; bases outside gene matches: 17. The CDR3 has 18 residues. CDR3 DNA sequence: TGTGCCAGCAGCCTCCCCCCGACTAGCGGGAGGGCCAGGAGAGAGCAGTTCTTC. Protein: CASSLPPTSGRARREQFF.

This rearrangement joins TRBV7-2 to TRBJ2-6; D not certain. Trimming removed 5 bases at V and 0 bases at J, with 5 bases between. The CDR3 totals 14 residues. Germline V gene lookup returns CDR1 SGHTA and CDR2 FQGNSA. Here the CDR3 DNA reads TGTGCCAGCAGCAATAGCTCTGGGGCCAACGTCCTGACTTTC. The encoded protein is CASSNSSGANVLTF.

The J gene is TRBJ1-4, the V gene TRBV10-2; perhaps TRBD1 as D (6 bases). The germline V and J ends were trimmed by 8 bases and 0 bases, with 19 bases remaining between them. Germline values: CDR1 WSHSY, CDR2 SAAADI. The CDR3 contains 17 residues. CDR3 DNA sequence: TGCGCCAGCGCCCGGGGGGCAGGGGTTGCAACTAATGAAAAACTGTTTTTT. This translates into CASARGAGVATNEKLFF.

This chain joins TRBV5-1 and TRBJ2-7, with D uncertain. V was cut by 0 bases and J by 3 bases, with 7 bases left in between. This CDR3 is 13 amino acids long. Germline V gene data show CDR1 as SGHRS and CDR2 as YFSETQ. The CDR3 reads CASSLDTHYEQYF. The CDR3 region has the DNA TGCGCCAGCAGCTTGGACACACACTACGAGCAGTACTTC.

The gene calls are TRBV7-2 and TRBJ1-4, with D perhaps matching TRBD1 (6 bases). The CDR3 consists of 14 residues. With 5 bases removed from V and 8 bases from J, the gap between germline ends came to 15 bases. CDR1 SGHTA and CDR2 FQGNSA come from the germline V gene. Here the CDR3 reads CASSNQGIREKLFF. The CDR3 region has the DNA TGTGCCAGCAGCAACCAGGGGATTAGAGAAAAACTGTTTTTT.

This sequence joins TRBV27 and TRBJ2-6; D is unclear. CDR1 and CDR2 from the germline V gene are MNHEY and SMNVEV (reference sequence). The CDR3 contains 11 residues. Trimming pared 5 bases from V and 8 bases from J, leaving 4 bases between. The CDR3 here is CASSRTNVLTF. As DNA, the CDR3 is TGTGCCAGCAGTAGGACCAACGTCCTGACTTTC.

V and J are TRBV19 and TRBJ2-1; TRBD1 matches 9 bases. J was trimmed by 14 bases and V by 4 bases; bases with no gene match: 3. This CDR3 has 11 residues. Germline V gene data show CDR1 as LNHDA and CDR2 as SQIVND (reference sequence). The CDR3 region is CASSRQGGKFF. CDR3 nucleotides: TGTGCCAGTAGTAGACAGGGGGGAAAGTTCTTC.

The gene calls are TRBV27 and TRBJ2-7; 9 bases line up with TRBD1. This CDR3 comprises 13 residues. V was clipped by 8 bases and J by 1 base; unmatched bases: 3. Germline lookup yields CDR1 MNHEY and CDR2 SMNVEV (reference sequence). Here the CDR3 DNA reads TGTGCCAGCGGGGACAGGGCTTCCTACGAGCAGTACTTC. It encodes CASGDRASYEQYF.

The chain uses TRBV2 and TRBJ1-2, with 7 positions matching TRBD1. CDR1 SNHLY and CDR2 FYNNEI come from the germline V gene. CDR3 size: 15 residues. J was trimmed by 14 bases and V by 7 bases; bases with no gene match: 22. This chain's CDR3 is CASTNRQGLRSRGTF. In nucleotides, the CDR3 is TGTGCCAGCACGAACCGACAGGGACTTAGGTCGAGGGGAACCTTC.

The chain uses TRBV14 and TRBJ1-2; D is perhaps TRBD1 (5 bases). CDR3 length: 15 amino acids. V shed 4 bases and J shed 4 bases, with 16 bases lying between them. Germline CDR1 SGHDN, CDR2 FVKESK. CDR3: CASSPLGFQGYGYTF. The CDR3 DNA reads TGTGCCAGCAGCCCACTAGGGTTCCAGGGCTATGGCTACACCTTC.

This clone came up once. The chain has TRBV2 and TRBJ1-6; perhaps TRBD1 as D (6 bases). The ends were cut back, 8 bases at V and 8 bases at J, with 16 bases in the middle. CDR3 size: 14 residues. CDR1 is SNHLY, CDR2 FYNNEI, per germline. The CDR3 sequence is CASRRQAQYSPLHF. For the CDR3, the DNA is TGTGCCAGCCGAAGACAGGCACAGTATTCACCCCTCCACTTT. The entire variable domain, with the rest obtained from reference TRBV2 and TRBJ1-6, is as follows: EPEVTQTPSHQVTQMGQEVILRCVPISNHLYFYWYRQILGQKVEFLVSFYNNEISEKSEIFDDQFSVERPDGSNFTLKIRSTKLEDSAMYFCASRRQAQYSPLHFGNGTRLTVT.

This clone was counted a few times. The chain combines TRBV9 with TRBJ2-3; D gene ambiguous. Germline CDR1 SGDLS, CDR2 YYNGEE. V lost 1 base and J 2 bases, leaving 8 bases between the germline ends. This CDR3 is built from 14 residues. The CDR3 here is CASSVTQPTDTQYF. CDR3 nucleotide sequence: TGTGCCAGCAGCGTAACCCAACCCACAGATACGCAGTATTTT.

The chain uses TRBV9 and TRBJ2-2; a weak D match, TRBD2 (6 bases). Per germline, CDR1 SGDLS and CDR2 YYNGEE. The CDR3 covers 14 residues. V was cut by 0 bases and J by 5 bases, with 8 bases left in between. CDR3 region: CASSVVGGTGELFF. The CDR3, as DNA: TGTGCCAGCAGCGTAGTCGGAGGGACCGGGGAGCTGTTTTTT.